This TCR beta chain is drawn from a study of human T cells and chemical hapten exposure. Sample time point: pre-sensitization, week 0. As for treatment: therapeutic diphenylcyclopropenone sensitization with weekly scalp DPC. Alopecia patients, 18 to 70 years old and DPC-suitable, served as donors. Note on this clonotype: Its cognate antigen is unknown.

Trimming at V came to 2 bases and at J to 1 base, leaving 5 bases not matched to a gene. Looked up from germline, CDR1 is SEHNR and CDR2 is FQNEAQ (reference sequence). This CDR3 comprises 16 residues. General observations from the study: TCRs exceeding 1 in 1000 frequency stayed unchanged with DPC sensitization.

TCRdb reprocessed the RACE reads via MiXCR and lists one record per CDR3 protein. The sample carries some 250,000 distinct CDR3 sequences, 7.7% recorded once. V usage is TRBV7-9 and J usage is TRBJ1-5; 7 bases line up with TRBD1. Here the sequenced sample was whole blood, taken in connection with sensitization to the hapten diphenylcyclopropenone (DPC). The TCR originated in a man between 18 and 35 years old with alopecia areata. Some clones in this sample may be carry-over from other donors' samples. CDR3 region: CASSLTGEGSNQPQHF. In nucleotides, the CDR3 is TGTGCCAGCAGCTTAACAGGGGAAGGGAGCAATCAGCCCCAGCATTTT.